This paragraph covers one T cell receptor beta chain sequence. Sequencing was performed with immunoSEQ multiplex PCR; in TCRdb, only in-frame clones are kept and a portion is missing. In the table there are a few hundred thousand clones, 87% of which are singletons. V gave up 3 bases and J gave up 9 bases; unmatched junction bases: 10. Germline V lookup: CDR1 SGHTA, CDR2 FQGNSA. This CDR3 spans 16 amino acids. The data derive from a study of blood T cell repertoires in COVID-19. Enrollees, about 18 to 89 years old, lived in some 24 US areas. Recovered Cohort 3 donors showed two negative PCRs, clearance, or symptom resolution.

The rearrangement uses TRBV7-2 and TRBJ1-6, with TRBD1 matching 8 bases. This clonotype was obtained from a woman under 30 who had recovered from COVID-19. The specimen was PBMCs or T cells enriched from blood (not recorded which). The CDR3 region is CASSLTGDIEVSPLHF. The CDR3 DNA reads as TGTGCCAGCAGCTTGACAGGGGATATCGAAGTTTCACCCCTCCACTTT.